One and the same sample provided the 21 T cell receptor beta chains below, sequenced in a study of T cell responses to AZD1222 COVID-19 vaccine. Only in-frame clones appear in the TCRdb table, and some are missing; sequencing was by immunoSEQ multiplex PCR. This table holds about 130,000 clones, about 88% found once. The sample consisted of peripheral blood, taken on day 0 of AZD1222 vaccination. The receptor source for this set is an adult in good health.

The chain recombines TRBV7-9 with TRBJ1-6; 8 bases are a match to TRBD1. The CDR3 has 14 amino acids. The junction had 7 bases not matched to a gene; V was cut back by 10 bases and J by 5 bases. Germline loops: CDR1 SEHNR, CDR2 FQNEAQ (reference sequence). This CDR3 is CATPGQGNNSPLHF. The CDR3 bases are TGTGCCACCCCCGGACAGGGAAATAATTCACCCCTCCACTTT.

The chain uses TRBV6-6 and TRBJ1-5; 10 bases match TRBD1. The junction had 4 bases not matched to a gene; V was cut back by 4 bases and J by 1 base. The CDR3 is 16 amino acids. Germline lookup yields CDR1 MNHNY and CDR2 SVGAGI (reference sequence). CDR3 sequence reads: CASSSGTGASNQPQHF. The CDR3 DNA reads TGTGCCAGCAGTTCCGGGACAGGGGCGAGCAATCAGCCCCAGCATTTT.

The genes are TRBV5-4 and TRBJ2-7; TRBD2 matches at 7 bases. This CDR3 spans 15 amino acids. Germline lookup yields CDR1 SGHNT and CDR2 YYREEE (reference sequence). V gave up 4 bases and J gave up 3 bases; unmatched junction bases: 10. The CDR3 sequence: CASSPSSGTYYEQYF. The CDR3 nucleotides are TGTGCCAGCAGCCCATCTAGCGGTACTTACTACGAGCAGTACTTC.

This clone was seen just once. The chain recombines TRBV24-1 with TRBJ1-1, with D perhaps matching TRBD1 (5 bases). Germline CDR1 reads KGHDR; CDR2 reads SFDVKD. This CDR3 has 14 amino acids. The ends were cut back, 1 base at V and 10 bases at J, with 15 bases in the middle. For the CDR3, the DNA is TGTGCCACCAGTGATTTTACAACGGGAACAGGAGCTTTCTTT. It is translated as CATSDFTTGTGAFF.

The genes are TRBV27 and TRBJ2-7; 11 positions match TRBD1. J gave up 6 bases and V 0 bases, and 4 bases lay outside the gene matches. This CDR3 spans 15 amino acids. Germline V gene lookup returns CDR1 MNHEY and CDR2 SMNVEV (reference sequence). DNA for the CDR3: TGTGCCAGCAGTTTATCCCGGACAGGGGGCTTCGAGCAGTACTTC. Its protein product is CASSLSRTGGFEQYF.

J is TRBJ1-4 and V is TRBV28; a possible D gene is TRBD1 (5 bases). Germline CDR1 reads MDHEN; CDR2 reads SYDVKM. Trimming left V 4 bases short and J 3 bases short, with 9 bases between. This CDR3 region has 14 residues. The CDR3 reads CASSSTVANEKLFF. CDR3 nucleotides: TGTGCCAGCAGTTCGACAGTAGCTAATGAAAAACTGTTTTTT.

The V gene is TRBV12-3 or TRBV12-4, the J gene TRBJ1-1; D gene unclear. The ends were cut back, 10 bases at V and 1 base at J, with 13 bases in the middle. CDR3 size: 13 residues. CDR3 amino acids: CATSRVSNTEAFF. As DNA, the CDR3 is TGTGCCACCTCCCGGGTCTCGAACACTGAAGCTTTCTTT.

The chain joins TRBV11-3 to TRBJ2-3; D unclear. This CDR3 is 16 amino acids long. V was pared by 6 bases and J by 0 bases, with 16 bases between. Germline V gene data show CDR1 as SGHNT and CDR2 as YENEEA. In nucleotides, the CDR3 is TGTGCCAGCAGTGACCGGCGTGAGTGGAGCACAGATACGCAGTATTTT. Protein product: CASSDRREWSTDTQYF.

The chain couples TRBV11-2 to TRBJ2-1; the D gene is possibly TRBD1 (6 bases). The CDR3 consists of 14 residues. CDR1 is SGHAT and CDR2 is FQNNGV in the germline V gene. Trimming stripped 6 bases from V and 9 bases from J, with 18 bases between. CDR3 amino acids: CASSYANREREQFF. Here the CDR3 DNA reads TGTGCCAGCAGTTACGCGAACAGGGAACGTGAGCAGTTCTTC.

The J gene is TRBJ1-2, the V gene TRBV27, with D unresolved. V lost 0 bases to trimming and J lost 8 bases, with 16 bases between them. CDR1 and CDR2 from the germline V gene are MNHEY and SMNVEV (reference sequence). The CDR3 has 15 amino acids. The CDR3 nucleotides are TGTGCCAGCAGTTTATCGCGGGCGGGCATCCGGGGCTACACCTTC. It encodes CASSLSRAGIRGYTF.

CDR3 coding DNA: TGTGCCAGCAGTGAGGGGACAGGGGCGGTTTCTGGAAACACCATATATTTT. Protein sequence: CASSEGTGAVSGNTIYF. The chain carries TRBV2 and TRBJ1-3, with 10 nucleotides matching TRBD1. Germline-derived CDR1 and CDR2 are SNHLY and FYNNEI. With 3 bases clipped from V and 1 base from J, the junction kept 6 bases outside the gene matches. This CDR3 comprises 17 residues. Full variable domain (rest looked up from reference TRBV2 and TRBJ1-3): EPEVTQTPSHQVTQMGQEVILRCVPISNHLYFYWYRQILGQKVEFLVSFYNNEISEKSEIFDDQFSVERPDGSNFTLKIRSTKLEDSAMYFCASSEGTGAVSGNTIYFGEGSWLTVV.

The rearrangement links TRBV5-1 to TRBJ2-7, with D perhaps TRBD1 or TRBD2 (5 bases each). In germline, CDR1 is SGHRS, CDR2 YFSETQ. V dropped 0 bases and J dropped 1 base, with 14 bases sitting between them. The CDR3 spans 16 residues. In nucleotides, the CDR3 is TGCGCCAGCAGCTTGGGCTTGGGGACGGCGTCCTACGAGCAGTACTTC. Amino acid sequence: CASSLGLGTASYEQYF.

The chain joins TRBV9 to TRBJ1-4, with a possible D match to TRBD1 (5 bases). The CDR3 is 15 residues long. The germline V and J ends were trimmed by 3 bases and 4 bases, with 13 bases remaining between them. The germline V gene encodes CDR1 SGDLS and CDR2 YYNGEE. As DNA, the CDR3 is TGTGCCAGCAGCGCAGGGACGGCGCTTAATGAAAAACTGTTTTTT. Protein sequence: CASSAGTALNEKLFF.

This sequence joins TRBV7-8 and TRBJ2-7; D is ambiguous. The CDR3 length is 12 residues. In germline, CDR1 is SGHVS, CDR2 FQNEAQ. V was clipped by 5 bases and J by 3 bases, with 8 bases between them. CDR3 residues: CASSRSDYEQYF. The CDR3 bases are TGTGCCAGCAGCAGAAGCGACTACGAGCAGTACTTC. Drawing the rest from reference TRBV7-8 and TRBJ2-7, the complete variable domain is GAGVSQSPRYKVAKRGQDVALRCDPISGHVSLFWYQQALGQGPEFLTYFQNEAQLDKSGLPSDRFFAERPEGSVSTLKIQRTQQEDSAVYLCASSRSDYEQYFGPGTRLTVT.

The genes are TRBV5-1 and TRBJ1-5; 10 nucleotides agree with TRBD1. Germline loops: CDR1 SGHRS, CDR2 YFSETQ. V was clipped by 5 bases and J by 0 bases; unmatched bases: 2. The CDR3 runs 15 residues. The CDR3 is CASRGTGDSNQPQHF. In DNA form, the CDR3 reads TGCGCCAGCAGGGGGACAGGGGATAGCAATCAGCCCCAGCATTTT.

The CDR3: CASSPSGGGAMKETQYF. The CDR3 DNA reads TGTGCCAGCAGCCCTTCTGGCGGGGGGGCCATGAAAGAGACCCAGTACTTC. The V gene is TRBV28, the J gene TRBJ2-5; 9 nucleotides align to TRBD2. CDR3 length: 17 amino acids. Germline CDR1 reads MDHEN; CDR2 reads SYDVKM. Trimming took 6 bases from V and 3 from J; bases not matched to a gene: 14.

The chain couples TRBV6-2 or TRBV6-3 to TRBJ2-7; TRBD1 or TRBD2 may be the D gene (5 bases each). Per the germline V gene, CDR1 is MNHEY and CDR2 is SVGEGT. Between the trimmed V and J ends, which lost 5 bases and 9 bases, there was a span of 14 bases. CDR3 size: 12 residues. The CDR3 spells CASSRQRTPQYF. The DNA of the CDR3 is TGTGCCAGCAGTCGTCAGCGGACACCGCAGTACTTC.

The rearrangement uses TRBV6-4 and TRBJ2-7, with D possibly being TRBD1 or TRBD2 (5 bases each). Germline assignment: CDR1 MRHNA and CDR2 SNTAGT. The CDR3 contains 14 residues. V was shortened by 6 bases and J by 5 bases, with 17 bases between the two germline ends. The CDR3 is CASSNRDLAHEQYF. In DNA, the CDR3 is TGTGCCAGCAGCAACCGGGACCTAGCACACGAGCAGTACTTC.

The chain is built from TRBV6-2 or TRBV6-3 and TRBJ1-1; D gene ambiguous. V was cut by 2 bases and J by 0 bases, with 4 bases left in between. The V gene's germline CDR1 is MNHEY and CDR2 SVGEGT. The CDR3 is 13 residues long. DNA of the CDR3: TGTGCCAGCAGTTACCACTTGAACACTGAAGCTTTCTTT. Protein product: CASSYHLNTEAFF.

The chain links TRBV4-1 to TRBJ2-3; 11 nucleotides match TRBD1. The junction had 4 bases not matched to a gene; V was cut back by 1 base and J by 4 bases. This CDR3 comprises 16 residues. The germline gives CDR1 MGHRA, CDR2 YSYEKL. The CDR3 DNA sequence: TGCGCCAGCAGCCAAGCAGAGGGACAGGGGGCAGATACGCAGTATTTT. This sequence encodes CASSQAEGQGADTQYF.

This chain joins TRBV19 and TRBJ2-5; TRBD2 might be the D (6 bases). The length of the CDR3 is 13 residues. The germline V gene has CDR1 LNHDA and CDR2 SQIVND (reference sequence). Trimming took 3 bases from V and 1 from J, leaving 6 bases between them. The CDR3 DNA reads TGTGCCAGTAGTATGCGGGGCCAAGAGACCCAGTACTTC. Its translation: CASSMRGQETQYF.